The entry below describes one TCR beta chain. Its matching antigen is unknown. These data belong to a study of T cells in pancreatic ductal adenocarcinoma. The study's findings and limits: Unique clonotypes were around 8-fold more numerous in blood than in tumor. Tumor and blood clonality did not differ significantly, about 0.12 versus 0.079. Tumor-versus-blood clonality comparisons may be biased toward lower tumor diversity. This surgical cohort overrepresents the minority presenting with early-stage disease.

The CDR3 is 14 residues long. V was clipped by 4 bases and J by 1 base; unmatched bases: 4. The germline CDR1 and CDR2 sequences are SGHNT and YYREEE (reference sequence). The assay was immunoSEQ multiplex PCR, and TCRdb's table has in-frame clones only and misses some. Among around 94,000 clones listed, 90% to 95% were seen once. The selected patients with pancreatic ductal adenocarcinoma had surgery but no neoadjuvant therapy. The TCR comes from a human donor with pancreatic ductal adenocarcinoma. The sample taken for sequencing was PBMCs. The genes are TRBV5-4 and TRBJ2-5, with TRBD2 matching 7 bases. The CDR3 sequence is CASSQTSAQETQYF. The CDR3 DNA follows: TGTGCCAGCAGCCAAACTAGCGCCCAAGAGACCCAGTACTTC.